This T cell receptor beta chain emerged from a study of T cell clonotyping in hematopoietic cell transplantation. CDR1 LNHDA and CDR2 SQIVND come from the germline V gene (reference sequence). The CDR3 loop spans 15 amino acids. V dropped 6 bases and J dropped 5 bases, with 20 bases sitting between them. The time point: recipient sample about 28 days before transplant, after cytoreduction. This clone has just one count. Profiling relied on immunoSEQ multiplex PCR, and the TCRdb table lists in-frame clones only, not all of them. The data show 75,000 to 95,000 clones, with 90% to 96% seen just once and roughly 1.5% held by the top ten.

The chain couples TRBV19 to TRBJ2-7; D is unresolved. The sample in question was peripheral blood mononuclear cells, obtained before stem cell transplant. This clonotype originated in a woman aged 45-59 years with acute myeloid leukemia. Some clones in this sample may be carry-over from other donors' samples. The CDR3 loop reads CASSPSRQLAHEQYF. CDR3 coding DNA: TGTGCCAGTAGCCCCTCACGGCAACTTGCACACGAGCAGTACTTC.